This T cell receptor (beta chain) was sequenced for a study of T cell responses to AZD1222 COVID-19 vaccine. The method was immunoSEQ multiplex PCR; TCRdb's version includes in-frame clones alone and lacks a portion of them. In the table there are about 100,000 clones, around nine tenths of which are singletons. The CDR3 sequence is 13 residues long. V gave up 2 bases and J gave up 8 bases, with 11 bases separating them. Germline values: CDR1 SGHNT, CDR2 YYREEE (reference sequence). The sequence came from an adult in good health. This sample comprised peripheral blood, obtained on day 0 of AZD1222 vaccination. The J gene is TRBJ2-1, the V gene TRBV5-4, with D tentatively TRBD2 (6 bases). For the CDR3, the DNA is TGTGCCAGCAGCTTACAAAGGGAGGATGAGCAGTTCTTC. Protein sequence: CASSLQREDEQFF. Complete variable domain (other parts from reference TRBV5-4 and TRBJ2-1): ETGVTQSPTHLIKTRGQQVTLRCSSQSGHNTVSWYQQALGQGPQFIFQYYREEENGRGNFPPRFSGLQFPNYSSELNVNALELDDSALYLCASSLQREDEQFFGPGTRLTVL.